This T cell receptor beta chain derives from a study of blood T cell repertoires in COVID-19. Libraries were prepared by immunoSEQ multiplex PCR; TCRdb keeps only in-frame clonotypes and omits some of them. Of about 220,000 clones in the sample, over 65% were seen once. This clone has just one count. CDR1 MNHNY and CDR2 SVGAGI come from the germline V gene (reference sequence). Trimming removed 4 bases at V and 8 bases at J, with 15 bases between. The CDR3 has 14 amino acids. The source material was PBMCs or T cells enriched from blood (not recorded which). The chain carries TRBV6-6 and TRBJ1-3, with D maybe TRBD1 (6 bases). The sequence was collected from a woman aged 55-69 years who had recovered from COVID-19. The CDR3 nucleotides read TGTGCCAGCAGTTCCCCCCAGGGGCCGGACACCATATATTTT. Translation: CASSSPQGPDTIYF.